The clone carrying this T cell receptor (beta chain) appeared many times. Its antigen is unknown. Documented time point: pre-sensitization, week 0. Treatment in this sample: therapeutic diphenylcyclopropenone sensitization with weekly scalp DPC. The authors extracted total RNA from unfractionated whole blood. The data belong to a study of human T cells and chemical hapten exposure. Study summary: Sensitization was performed using 2% DPC on a 2 cm by 2 cm upper inner arm skin site. Small discrepancies in pooled library volume mainly accounted for the varying TCR yields per sample.

General study points: PT1 expanded TCR numbers rose with patch test score.

TCRdb reanalysed the RACE reads using MiXCR and keeps one entry per CDR3 protein. The profile covers over 50,000 distinct CDR3 sequences, with about 9.6% appearing a single time and 9.5% to 10% taken by the ten largest. Trimming removed 5 bases from V and 1 base from J, with 14 bases in between. Germline CDR1 reads DFQATT; CDR2 reads SNEGSKA (reference sequence). This CDR3 has 14 residues. The specimen comprised whole blood, sampled in connection with sensitization to the hapten diphenylcyclopropenone (DPC). This sequence joins TRBV20-1 and TRBJ1-1, with D possibly TRBD1 on 5 matching bases. The receptor comes from a woman aged 30 to 39 with alopecia areata. Some clones in this sample may be carry-over from other donors' samples. CDR3 sequence reads: CSAGKFQGNTEAFF. In DNA form, the CDR3 reads TGCAGTGCTGGCAAGTTCCAGGGGAACACTGAAGCTTTCTTT.